Included here is one TCR beta chain sequence, with context. The target antigen is unknown. The data were produced by immunoSEQ multiplex PCR, yet TCRdb's version contains in-frame clones alone and is incomplete. The table lists 250,000 to 300,000 clones, 90% to 95% of them singletons. The data were taken from a study of T cell responses to AZD1222 COVID-19 vaccine. Study-wide findings and caveats: The number of AZD1222 recipients seropositive at baseline was only 6 or 7. Vaccine-related CD4 TCRs covered spike, predominating at 160-218 and 743-854.

The CDR3 spans 14 residues. Trimming took off 5 bases at V and 5 bases at J, with 15 bases between the two ends. Germline values: CDR1 MNHEY, CDR2 SMNVEV (reference sequence). The sequencing here drew on peripheral blood, taken 28 days after the second AZD1222 dose. This TCR was recovered from an adult who received the AZD1222 COVID-19 vaccine. V usage is TRBV27 and J usage is TRBJ1-2, with D uncertain. DNA for the CDR3: TGTGCCAGCAGTCTCAACCCCATGAGTTATGGCTACACCTTC. It translates to CASSLNPMSYGYTF.